This T cell receptor (beta chain) came from a study of beta chain features in type 1 diabetes. Turning to the study itself: Healthy donors, compared against patients, showed similar age, gender and cell yields.

Study results and caveats: A moderate, significant TCRB CDR3 shortening appeared in type 1 diabetes across four CD4+ subsets.

All of the isolated RNA was reverse transcribed, so expressed TCRB transcripts were sequenced. The method was immunoSEQ multiplex PCR; TCRdb's version includes in-frame clones alone and lacks a portion of them. Of about half a million clones listed, about an eighth are singletons. The authors sorted CD4+ naive, central memory, regulatory and stem cell-like memory cells via CD45RO/CCR7/CD25/CD127/CD95/CD27. Germline V gene data show CDR1 as MNHEY and CDR2 as SMNVEV (reference sequence). Trimming took off 0 bases at V and 2 bases at J, with 1 base between the two ends. This CDR3 has 12 residues. This clone was seen more than once but under ten times. The antigen remains undetermined.

Sequenced: naive CD4+ T cells from blood. The V and J genes are TRBV27 and TRBJ2-5, with unresolved D. The receptor was isolated from a woman aged 18-29 years in good health. The CDR3 spells CASSLSQETQYF. The CDR3 nucleotides read TGTGCCAGCAGTTTATCACAAGAGACCCAGTACTTC.